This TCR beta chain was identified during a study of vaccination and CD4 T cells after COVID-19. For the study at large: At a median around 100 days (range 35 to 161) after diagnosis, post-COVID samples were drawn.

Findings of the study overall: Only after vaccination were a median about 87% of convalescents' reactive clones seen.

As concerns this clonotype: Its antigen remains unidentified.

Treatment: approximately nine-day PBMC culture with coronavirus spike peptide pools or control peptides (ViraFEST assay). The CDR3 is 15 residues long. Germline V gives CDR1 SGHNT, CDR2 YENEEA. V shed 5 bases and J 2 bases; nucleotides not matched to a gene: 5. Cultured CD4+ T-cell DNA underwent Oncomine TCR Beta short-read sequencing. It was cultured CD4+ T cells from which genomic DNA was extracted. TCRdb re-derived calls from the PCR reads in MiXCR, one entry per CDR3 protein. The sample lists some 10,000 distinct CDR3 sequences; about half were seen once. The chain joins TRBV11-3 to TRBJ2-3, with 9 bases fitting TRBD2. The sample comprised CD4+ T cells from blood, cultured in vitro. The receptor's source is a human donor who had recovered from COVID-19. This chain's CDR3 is CASSPGLASTDTQYF. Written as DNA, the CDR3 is TGTGCCAGCAGCCCAGGACTAGCGTCCACAGATACGCAGTATTTT.